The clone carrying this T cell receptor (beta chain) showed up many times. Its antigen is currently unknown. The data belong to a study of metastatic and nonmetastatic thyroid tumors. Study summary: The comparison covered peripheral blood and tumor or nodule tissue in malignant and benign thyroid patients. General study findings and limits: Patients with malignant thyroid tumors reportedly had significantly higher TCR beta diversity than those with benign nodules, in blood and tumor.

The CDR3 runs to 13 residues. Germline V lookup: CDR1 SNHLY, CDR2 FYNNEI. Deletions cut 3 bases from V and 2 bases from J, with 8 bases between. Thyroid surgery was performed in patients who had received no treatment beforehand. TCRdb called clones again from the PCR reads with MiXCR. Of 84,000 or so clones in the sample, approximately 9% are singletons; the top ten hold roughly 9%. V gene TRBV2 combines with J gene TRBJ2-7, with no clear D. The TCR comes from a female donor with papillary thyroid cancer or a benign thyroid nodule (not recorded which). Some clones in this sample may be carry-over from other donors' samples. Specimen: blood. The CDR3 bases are TGTGCCAGCAGTGACCGGGTAGCCTACGAGCAGTACTTC. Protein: CASSDRVAYEQYF. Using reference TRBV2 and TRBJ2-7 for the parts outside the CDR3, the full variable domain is EPEVTQTPSHQVTQMGQEVILRCVPISNHLYFYWYRQILGQKVEFLVSFYNNEISEKSEIFDDQFSVERPDGSNFTLKIRSTKLEDSAMYFCASSDRVAYEQYFGPGTRLTVT.